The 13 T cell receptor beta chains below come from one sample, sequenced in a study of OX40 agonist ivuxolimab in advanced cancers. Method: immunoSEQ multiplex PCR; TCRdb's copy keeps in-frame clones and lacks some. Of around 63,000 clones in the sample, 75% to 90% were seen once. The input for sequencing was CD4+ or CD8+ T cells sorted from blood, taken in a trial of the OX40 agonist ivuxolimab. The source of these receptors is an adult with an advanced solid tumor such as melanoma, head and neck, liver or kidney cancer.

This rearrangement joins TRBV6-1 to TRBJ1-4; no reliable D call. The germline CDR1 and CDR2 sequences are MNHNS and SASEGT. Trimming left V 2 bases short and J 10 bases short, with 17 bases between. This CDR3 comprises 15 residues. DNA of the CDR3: TGTGCCAGCAGTGAAAATGGGCTGGTGGGTGGAAAACTGTTTTTT. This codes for CASSENGLVGGKLFF.

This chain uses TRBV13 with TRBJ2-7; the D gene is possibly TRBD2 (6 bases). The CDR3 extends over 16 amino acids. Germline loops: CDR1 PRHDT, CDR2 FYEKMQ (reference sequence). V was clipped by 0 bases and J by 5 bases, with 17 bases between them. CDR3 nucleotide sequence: TGTGCCAGCAGCTTAGGTGTGTCGGACTATCAGAACGAGCAGTACTTC. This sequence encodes CASSLGVSDYQNEQYF.

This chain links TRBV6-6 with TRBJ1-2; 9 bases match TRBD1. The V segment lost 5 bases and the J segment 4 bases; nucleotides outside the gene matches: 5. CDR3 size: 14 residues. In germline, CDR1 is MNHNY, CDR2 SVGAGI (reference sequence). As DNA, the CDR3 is TGTGCCAGCAGTCCGGGACAGGGTGTCTATGGCTACACCTTC. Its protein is CASSPGQGVYGYTF.

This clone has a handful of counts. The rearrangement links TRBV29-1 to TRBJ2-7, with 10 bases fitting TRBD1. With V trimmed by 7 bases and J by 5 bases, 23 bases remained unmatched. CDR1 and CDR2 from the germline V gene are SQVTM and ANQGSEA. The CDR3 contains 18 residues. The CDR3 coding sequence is TGCAGCGGTACCTTCCGGGACAGGGGACCTTATACCCCCGACGAGCAGTACTTC. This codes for CSGTFRDRGPYTPDEQYF.

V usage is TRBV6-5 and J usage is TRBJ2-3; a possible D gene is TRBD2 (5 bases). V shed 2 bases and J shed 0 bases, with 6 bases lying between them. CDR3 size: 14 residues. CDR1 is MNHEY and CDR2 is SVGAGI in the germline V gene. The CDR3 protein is CASSYPGSTDTQYF. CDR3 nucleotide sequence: TGTGCCAGCAGTTACCCGGGGAGCACAGATACGCAGTATTTT.

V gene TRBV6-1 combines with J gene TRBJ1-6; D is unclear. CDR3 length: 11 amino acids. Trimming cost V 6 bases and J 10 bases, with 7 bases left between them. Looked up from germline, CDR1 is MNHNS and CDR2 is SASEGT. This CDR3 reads CASRGNSPLHF. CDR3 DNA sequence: TGTGCCAGCAGGGGCAACTCACCCCTCCACTTT.

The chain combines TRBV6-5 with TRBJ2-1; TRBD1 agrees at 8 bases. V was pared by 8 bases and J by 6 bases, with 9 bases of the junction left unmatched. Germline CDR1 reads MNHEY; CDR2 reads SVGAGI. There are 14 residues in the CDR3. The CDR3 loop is CASETGAQSNEQFF. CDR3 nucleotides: TGTGCCAGCGAGACAGGGGCCCAAAGCAATGAGCAGTTCTTC.

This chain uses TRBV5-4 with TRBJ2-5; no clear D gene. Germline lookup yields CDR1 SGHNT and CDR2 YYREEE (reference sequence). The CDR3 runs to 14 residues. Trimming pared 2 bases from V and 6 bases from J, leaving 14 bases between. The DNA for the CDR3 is TGTGCCAGCAGCTTCCCGGATAGTCGGAAGACCCAGTACTTC. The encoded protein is CASSFPDSRKTQYF.

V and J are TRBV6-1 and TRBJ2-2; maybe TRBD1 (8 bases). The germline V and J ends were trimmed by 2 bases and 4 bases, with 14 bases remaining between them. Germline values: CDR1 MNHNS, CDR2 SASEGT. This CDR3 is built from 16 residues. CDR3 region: CASSELDREGTGELFF. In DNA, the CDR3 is TGTGCCAGCAGTGAATTGGACAGGGAGGGCACCGGGGAGCTGTTTTTT.

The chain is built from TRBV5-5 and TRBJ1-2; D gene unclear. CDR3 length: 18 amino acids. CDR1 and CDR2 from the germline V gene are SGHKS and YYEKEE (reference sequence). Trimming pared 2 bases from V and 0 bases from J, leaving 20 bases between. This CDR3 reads CASSFVTTGRIANYGYTF. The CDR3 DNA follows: TGTGCCAGCAGCTTCGTGACAACGGGGAGGATAGCTAACTATGGCTACACCTTC.

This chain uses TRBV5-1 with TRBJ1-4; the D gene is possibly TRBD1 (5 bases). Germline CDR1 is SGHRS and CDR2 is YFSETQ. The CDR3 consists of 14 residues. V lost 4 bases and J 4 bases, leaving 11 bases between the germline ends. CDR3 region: CASSAGTDNEKLFF. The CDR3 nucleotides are TGCGCCAGCAGCGCCGGGACGGATAATGAAAAACTGTTTTTT.

CDR3 nucleotides: TGTGCCAGCAGCCGACAGGGGGCGAGCTCCTACGAGCAGTACTTC. Its translation is CASSRQGASSYEQYF. The chain employs TRBV6-5 and TRBJ2-7, with 10 bases matching TRBD1. The CDR3 is 15 residues long. CDR1 is MNHEY, CDR2 SVGAGI, per germline. V gave up 6 bases and J gave up 0 bases; unmatched junction bases: 5.

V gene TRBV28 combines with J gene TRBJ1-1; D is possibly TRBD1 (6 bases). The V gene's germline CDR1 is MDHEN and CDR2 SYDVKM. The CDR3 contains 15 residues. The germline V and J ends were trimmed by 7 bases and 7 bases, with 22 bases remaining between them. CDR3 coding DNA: TGTGCCAGCACCTCGCCGACAGGTACCCTACTTGAAGCTTTCTTT. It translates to CASTSPTGTLLEAFF.